The rows below give T cell receptor beta chains drawn from one sample of a study of graft-versus-host responses after intestinal transplantation. The antigens of these receptors remain unknown. Sequencing used immunoSEQ multiplex PCR; TCRdb keeps in-frame clones, though not all of them. This sample carries tens of thousands of clones, around four fifths of them seen once, and the ten largest clones take about 18%. Sequencing used unstimulated CD8+ T cells sorted from spleen or lymph node cells, obtained before intestinal transplant. These receptor sequences come from a human donor who received an intestinal transplant. Each CDR3 is given with its conserved first and last residue. The D gene is left open where the match is weak. The size of a clone is reported for some rows only, either as once, few or many, or as a class for expanded clones.

cdr3_nt cdr3_aa d_call j_call v_call clone_size
TGTGCTAGTGGTTTGGTCAGGGGGCCAGATCAGCCCCAGCATTTT CASGLVRGPDQPQHF TRBD1 TRBJ1-5 TRBV12-5 -
TGTGCCAGCGGACTAGTCGCTGAGCAGTTCTTC CASGLVAEQFF TRBD2 TRBJ2-1 TRBV27 -
TGTGCCAGCACCCCCCCCAGGGCCCACGAGCAGTACTTC CASTPPRAHEQYF - TRBJ2-7 TRBV6-6 once
TGCGCCAGCAGCTTCGGACAGCATTACGAGCAGTACTTC CASSFGQHYEQYF - TRBJ2-7 TRBV5-1 -
TGTGCCAGCACCCCCCACCCCCCGACAGGAGCTAACTATGGCTACACCTTC CASTPHPPTGANYGYTF - TRBJ1-2 TRBV7-9 -
TGTGCCAGCAGCTATCGAAGGTCAGGGATGGGGGAGCAGTACTTC CASSYRRSGMGEQYF - TRBJ2-7 TRBV4-2 -
TGTGCCAGCAGTGAAGGGGAAAACTATGGCTACACCTTC CASSEGENYGYTF - TRBJ1-2 TRBV6-5 -
TGTGCCAGCAGCTTGATGATAGGTAGCGGGGTTTCAGATACGCAGTATTTT CASSLMIGSGVSDTQYF TRBD2 TRBJ2-3 TRBV5-4 -
TGTGCCAGCAGTGAAGAGGACGGGGGGATCGAAGAGACCCAGTACTTC CASSEEDGGIEETQYF TRBD2 TRBJ2-5 TRBV6-1 few
TGTGCCAGCAGCGGACAGGTCCGCTACGAGCAGTACTTC CASSGQVRYEQYF TRBD1 TRBJ2-7 TRBV6-1 -
TGTGCCAGCACCAACAACGGGCCCGAAGCTTTCTTT CASTNNGPEAFF - TRBJ1-1 TRBV5-4 -
TGTGCCAGCAGCGTAGGACAAGGAACTGAAGCTTTCTTT CASSVGQGTEAFF - TRBJ1-1 TRBV7-6 -
TGTGCCTGGAGTCTGCACGGGAGTGGTGGCTTC CAWSLHGSGGF - TRBJ2-7 TRBV30 -
TGCGCCAGCAGCCACCGGGACAGATTGTACTGTGGCTACACCTTC CASSHRDRLYCGYTF TRBD1 TRBJ1-2 TRBV4-1 -
TGTGCAAGTCGCTTAGCGGGAGCCTACGAGCAGTACTTC CASRLAGAYEQYF - TRBJ2-7 TRBV12-2 -
TGTGCCAGCAGTGAGGGCCCCGGCGAAAGCTCTGGGGCCAACGTCCTGACTTTC CASSEGPGESSGANVLTF - TRBJ2-6 TRBV21-1 -
TGTGCCAGCAGCGGAGAGGACAGCCCCACCTACGAGCAGTACTTC CASSGEDSPTYEQYF - TRBJ2-7 TRBV7-9 -
TGCGCCAGCAGCTTGTATACAGGATACTACGAGCAGTACTTC CASSLYTGYYEQYF - TRBJ2-7 TRBV5-1 -
TGTGCCAGCCACCTACAGGGGGCAGAGACCCAGTACTTC CASHLQGAETQYF TRBD1 TRBJ2-5 TRBV28 -
TGTGCCAGCAGCGTAGGCGGGGCAACTAATGAAAAACTGTTTTTT CASSVGGATNEKLFF - TRBJ1-4 TRBV9 -
TGTGCCAGCAGCTTAGAACAAAACACCGGGGAGCTGTTTTTT CASSLEQNTGELFF - TRBJ2-2 TRBV13 -
TGTGCCAGCAGCCGACAAGAGAGGACGCAGTATTTT CASSRQERTQYF - TRBJ2-3 TRBV7-2 -
TGTGCCAGCAGCTTTAGCGCCTCCTACGAGCAGTACTTC CASSFSASYEQYF - TRBJ2-7 TRBV13 -
TGTGCCAGCAGCCGGGACATTTACAATGAGCAGTTCTTC CASSRDIYNEQFF - TRBJ2-1 TRBV14 -
TGCGCCAGCAAGGTTAGCGGCCTCACGGACAATGAGCAGTTCTTC CASKVSGLTDNEQFF - TRBJ2-1 TRBV5-1 -
TGTGCGTCAACGGCCCCGGGCAATGAGCAGTTCTTC CASTAPGNEQFF - TRBJ2-1 TRBV5-4 -
TGTGCCAGCAGTTACACAGGAACAGATACGCAGTATTTT CASSYTGTDTQYF - TRBJ2-3 TRBV6-6 -
TGTGCCAGCAGCCAATACTGGGAAGGGGGATCCTACGAGCAGTACTTC CASSQYWEGGSYEQYF - TRBJ2-7 TRBV14 -
TGTGCCAGCAGCTCACTTCCGGGACTAGCGGGAAGGGAGACCCAGTACTTC CASSSLPGLAGRETQYF TRBD2 TRBJ2-5 TRBV27 -
TGTGCCAGTAGTGTGGACAGGGGCAACTACGAGCAGTACTTC CASSVDRGNYEQYF TRBD1 TRBJ2-7 TRBV19 -
TGTGCCAGCAGCCAAGATGAGGACGAGCAGTACTTC CASSQDEDEQYF - TRBJ2-7 TRBV14 -
TGTGCCACCAGCAGAGATCGGGAGGGCCCCGGGGAGCTGTTTTTT CATSRDREGPGELFF TRBD2 TRBJ2-2 TRBV15 few
TGTGCCAGCAGCGACGGGACTAGCGGGAGAGGCGAGCAGTACTTC CASSDGTSGRGEQYF TRBD2 TRBJ2-7 TRBV6-6 -
TGTGCCAGCAGTCCCGGGCCCCTTATCTCTGGGGCCAACGTCCTGACTTTC CASSPGPLISGANVLTF - TRBJ2-6 TRBV28 -
TGTGCCAGCACTTCACCGGGACACGATTACGAGCAGTACTTC CASTSPGHDYEQYF - TRBJ2-7 TRBV28 -
TGTGCCAGCAGTTTTCTAGCGGGAGAGGGGGAGCTGTTTTTT CASSFLAGEGELFF TRBD2 TRBJ2-2 TRBV28 -
TGTGCTAGTGGTAAAAAGACAGGGCGGATGGATCAGCCCCAGCATTTT CASGKKTGRMDQPQHF TRBD1 TRBJ1-5 TRBV12-5 -
TGCGCCAGCAGCTGGCTACGGGGTCCCTACGAGCAGTACTTC CASSWLRGPYEQYF - TRBJ2-7 TRBV5-1 few
TGTGCCAGCAGTTTTTCCGGGTCGGAAATTGAAGCTTTCTTT CASSFSGSEIEAFF - TRBJ1-1 TRBV28 -
TGTGCCAGCAGTTACGGGGACAGGGGAAACTATGGCTACACCTTC CASSYGDRGNYGYTF TRBD1 TRBJ1-2 TRBV25-1 -
TGCGCCAGCAGCCAAGTGCCGGTCCCGGACAATGAGCAGTTCTTC CASSQVPVPDNEQFF - TRBJ2-1 TRBV4-1 -
TGTGCCAGCAGTTCTAGCGGGGGGGCCTTCTCCTACGAGCAGTACTTC CASSSSGGAFSYEQYF TRBD2 TRBJ2-7 TRBV27 -